This TCR beta chain stems from a study of blood T cell repertoires in COVID-19. Study at large: The United States, Italy and Spain provided the acute and convalescent COVID-19 samples. Sources were T cells, B-cell-depleted T cells, or PBMCs; the material itself was cDNA or gDNA.

As processed by the authors: For nucleated cells, counts were estimated from reference gene primer amplification. The data were produced by immunoSEQ multiplex PCR, yet TCRdb's version contains in-frame clones alone and is incomplete. V and J calls and clone size are given by that table; D and trimming were obtained from the DNA. This table holds approximately 270,000 clones, around 82% found once. Germline lookup yields CDR1 KGHDR and CDR2 SFDVKD. The J segment lost 7 bases and the V segment lost 4 bases, leaving 14 bases of the junction unmatched. This CDR3 is 17 amino acids long. Source material: peripheral blood. The chain couples TRBV24-1 to TRBJ2-1; 8 nucleotides match TRBD1. This receptor was identified in a person between 70 and 80 years old with COVID-19, enrolled during active disease. CDR3 nucleotides: TGTGCCACCAGTGACCGTCGACAGGGGAAGGGAAGGAATGAGCAGTTCTTC. Translated: CATSDRRQGKGRNEQFF.